Presented here are 17 T cell receptor beta chains from one specimen sequenced in a study of T cell changes during pregnancy in multiple sclerosis (dated by TCRdb to the late 2010s). The protocol used for the library was the immunoSEQ multiplex PCR assay. TCRdb retrieved this table from immuneACCESS and kept in-frame rearrangements only. Not all clones are present; in checked studies, unresolved V genes account for under half, and no reason is known for the remainder. In this sample the table shows roughly 69,000 clones, approximately 89% of which occur a single time. The leading ten clones occupy approximately 1.5% of the sample. The specimen comprised peripheral blood, sampled in the second trimester of pregnancy. All receptors derive from a female donor with multiple sclerosis, enrolled in a pregnancy study.

This clone was observed once. The chain links TRBV7-9 to TRBJ2-3, with a tentative D call TRBD2 (6 bases). Germline lookup yields CDR1 SEHNR and CDR2 FQNEAQ (reference sequence). V was shortened by 4 bases and J by 0 bases, with 14 bases between the two germline ends. CDR3 size: 16 residues. DNA for the CDR3: TGTGCCAGCAGCTCCCTTTTAGCGGCTAGCACAGATACGCAGTATTTT. Amino acids: CASSSLLAASTDTQYF.

The V gene is TRBV7-9, the J gene TRBJ1-1; 9 bases align to TRBD1. The germline V gene encodes CDR1 SEHNR and CDR2 FQNEAQ (reference sequence). This CDR3 spans 15 amino acids. The ends lost 1 base at V and 6 bases at J; junction bases unmatched: 6. The CDR3 DNA reads TGTGCCAGCAGCTTAGGGGTACAGGGGGCACCTGAAGCTTTCTTT. Translated: CASSLGVQGAPEAFF.

The rearrangement uses TRBV10-3 and TRBJ1-1; tentatively, D is TRBD1 (5 bases). Germline V CDR1 and CDR2: ENHRY, SYGVKD. Deletions cut 7 bases from V and 4 bases from J, with 16 bases between. The length of the CDR3 is 14 residues. CDR3 in amino acids: CAITPTTDSTEAFF. CDR3 nucleotide sequence: TGTGCCATCACCCCGACGACAGATTCCACTGAAGCTTTCTTT.

The chain links TRBV11-2 to TRBJ2-7, with 7 bases matching TRBD1. In germline, CDR1 is SGHAT, CDR2 FQNNGV. This CDR3 contains 15 residues. Trimming at V came to 7 bases and at J to 4 bases, leaving 13 bases not matched to a gene. The CDR3 coding sequence is TGTGCCAGCACTTCCGGTCAGGGGGTGAGATACGAGCAGTACTTC. Its translation is CASTSGQGVRYEQYF.

This clone was counted a single time. This chain joins TRBV6-4 and TRBJ1-3, with D hard to call. V lost 2 bases to trimming and J lost 8 bases, with 10 bases between them. Per germline, CDR1 MRHNA and CDR2 SNTAGT. This CDR3 is built from 13 residues. The CDR3 loop is CASSDEAKHTIYF. CDR3 bases: TGTGCCAGCAGTGACGAAGCAAAGCACACCATATATTTT.

The chain recombines TRBV19 with TRBJ1-5; no clear D. The germline V gene encodes CDR1 LNHDA and CDR2 SQIVND (reference sequence). The CDR3 runs 12 residues. V lost 2 bases to trimming and J lost 6 bases, with 5 bases between them. The CDR3 sequence: CASSIYSQPQHF. In DNA, the CDR3 is TGTGCCAGTAGTATATATAGTCAGCCCCAGCATTTT. The full variable domain, in which reference TRBV19 and TRBJ1-5 provide the parts outside the CDR3, is DGGITQSPKYLFRKEGQNVTLSCEQNLNHDAMYWYRQDPGQGLRLIYYSQIVNDFQKGDIAEGYSVSREKKESFPLTVTSAQKNPTAFYLCASSIYSQPQHFGDGTRLSIL.

V and J are TRBV30 and TRBJ2-7, with a tentative D call TRBD1 (6 bases). Trimming took off 1 base at V and 6 bases at J, with 16 bases between the two ends. In germline, CDR1 is GTSNPN, CDR2 SVGIG (reference sequence). There are 14 residues in the CDR3. CDR3 sequence reads: CAWSGRLYRVEQYF. As DNA, the CDR3 is TGTGCCTGGAGTGGCCGACTCTACAGGGTCGAGCAGTACTTC.

V and J are TRBV7-6 and TRBJ1-3; D is undetermined. Per germline, CDR1 SGHVS and CDR2 FNYEAQ. Trimming removed 2 bases at V and 0 bases at J, with 8 bases between. This CDR3 has 15 residues. The CDR3: CASSLTPLSGNTIYF. In nucleotides, the CDR3 is TGTGCCAGCAGCTTAACTCCCCTCTCTGGAAACACCATATATTTT.

The rearrangement joins TRBV5-4 to TRBJ2-7; no reliable D call. The CDR3 is 16 residues long. V lost 0 bases and J lost 4, with 17 bases in between. In germline, CDR1 is SGHNT, CDR2 YYREEE (reference sequence). The CDR3: CASSLDSRTPAYEQYF. CDR3 nucleotide sequence: TGTGCCAGCAGCTTGGATAGCCGAACGCCTGCTTACGAGCAGTACTTC.

This clone has just one count. The V and J genes are TRBV18 and TRBJ2-4; the match to TRBD2 covers 7 bases. This CDR3 is built from 13 residues. Germline V lookup: CDR1 KGHSH, CDR2 LQKENI. V lost 9 bases, J lost 4 bases, and 6 bases stayed unmatched. CDR3 loop: CASFSSGKNIQYF. Here the CDR3 DNA reads TGTGCCAGTTTTTCTAGCGGTAAAAACATTCAGTACTTC.

The chain links TRBV9 to TRBJ2-5; D remains unclear. Germline assignment: CDR1 SGDLS and CDR2 YYNGEE. The CDR3 length is 16 residues. The V end lost 0 bases, the J end lost 1 base, and 13 bases lay between the germline ends. The CDR3 loop is CASSVEANRFQETQYF. In DNA, the CDR3 is TGTGCCAGCAGCGTAGAAGCAAATCGATTCCAAGAGACCCAGTACTTC.

The rearrangement joins TRBV7-9 to TRBJ2-3; 7 bases map to TRBD2. The CDR3 sequence is 15 residues long. Losses at the gene ends were 6 bases for V and 2 bases for J; bases not matched to a gene: 8. Germline CDR1 is SEHNR and CDR2 is FQNEAQ (reference sequence). CDR3 amino acids: CASSSPLADTDTQYF. The CDR3 nucleotides are TGTGCCAGCAGTTCCCCGCTAGCGGACACAGATACGCAGTATTTT.

The V gene is TRBV6-5, the J gene TRBJ2-2; D is possibly TRBD1 (5 bases). The CDR3 covers 15 residues. Per the germline V gene, CDR1 is MNHEY and CDR2 is SVGAGI. Trimming took 6 bases from V and 7 from J, leaving 18 bases between them. DNA for the CDR3: TGTGCCAGCAGCCCCCAACCGTCCCAGGGCGGGGAGCTGTTTTTT. Translated, it gives CASSPQPSQGGELFF.

V usage is TRBV27 and J usage is TRBJ1-3; 10 bases are shared with TRBD1. The CDR3 has 15 amino acids. J gave up 0 bases and V 9 bases, and 5 bases lay outside the gene matches. Germline V gene sequence: CDR1 MNHEY, CDR2 SMNVEV (reference sequence). The CDR3 spells CASRDRGYSGNTIYF. CDR3 nucleotides: TGTGCCAGTCGGGACAGGGGTTACTCTGGAAACACCATATATTTT.

The rearrangement joins TRBV6-1 to TRBJ2-7, with 7 bases that match TRBD1. The CDR3 has 14 amino acids. Germline V gene lookup returns CDR1 MNHNS and CDR2 SASEGT. The junction had 8 bases not matched to a gene; V was cut back by 4 bases and J by 5 bases. CDR3 region: CASSARQGPHEQYF. In nucleotides, the CDR3 is TGTGCCAGCAGTGCCCGACAGGGACCCCACGAGCAGTACTTC.

The chain uses TRBV5-4 and TRBJ1-1; D gene unclear. This CDR3 spans 13 amino acids. Germline V lookup: CDR1 SGHNT, CDR2 YYREEE (reference sequence). V dropped 4 bases and J dropped 6 bases, with 13 bases sitting between them. The CDR3 loop reads CASSPQFASEAFF. The CDR3 DNA follows: TGTGCCAGCAGCCCACAGTTCGCCTCTGAAGCTTTCTTT.

The V gene is TRBV6-6, the J gene TRBJ1-2, with D hard to call. Germline loops: CDR1 MNHNY, CDR2 SVGAGI (reference sequence). The CDR3 runs 12 residues. Trimming took 7 bases from V and 4 from J, leaving 10 bases between them. CDR3 nucleotide sequence: TGTGCCAGCACCGACTTGGGCTATGGCTACACCTTC. Translation: CASTDLGYGYTF.